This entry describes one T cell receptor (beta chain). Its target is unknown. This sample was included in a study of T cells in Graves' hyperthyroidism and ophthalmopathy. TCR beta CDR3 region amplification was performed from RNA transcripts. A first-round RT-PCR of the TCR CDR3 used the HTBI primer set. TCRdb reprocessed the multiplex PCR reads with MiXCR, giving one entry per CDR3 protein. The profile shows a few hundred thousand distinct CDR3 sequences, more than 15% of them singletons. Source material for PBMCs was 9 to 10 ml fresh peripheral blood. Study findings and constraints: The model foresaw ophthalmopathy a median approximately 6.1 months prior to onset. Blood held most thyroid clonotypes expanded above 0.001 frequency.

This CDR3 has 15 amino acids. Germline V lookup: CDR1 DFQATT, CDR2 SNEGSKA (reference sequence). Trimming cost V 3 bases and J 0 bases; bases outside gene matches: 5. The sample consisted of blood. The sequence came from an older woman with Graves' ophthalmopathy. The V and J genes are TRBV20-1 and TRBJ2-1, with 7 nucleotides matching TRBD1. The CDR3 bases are TGCAGTGCTAGGGGACAGTGGAGCTCCTACAATGAGCAGTTCTTC. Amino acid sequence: CSARGQWSSYNEQFF.